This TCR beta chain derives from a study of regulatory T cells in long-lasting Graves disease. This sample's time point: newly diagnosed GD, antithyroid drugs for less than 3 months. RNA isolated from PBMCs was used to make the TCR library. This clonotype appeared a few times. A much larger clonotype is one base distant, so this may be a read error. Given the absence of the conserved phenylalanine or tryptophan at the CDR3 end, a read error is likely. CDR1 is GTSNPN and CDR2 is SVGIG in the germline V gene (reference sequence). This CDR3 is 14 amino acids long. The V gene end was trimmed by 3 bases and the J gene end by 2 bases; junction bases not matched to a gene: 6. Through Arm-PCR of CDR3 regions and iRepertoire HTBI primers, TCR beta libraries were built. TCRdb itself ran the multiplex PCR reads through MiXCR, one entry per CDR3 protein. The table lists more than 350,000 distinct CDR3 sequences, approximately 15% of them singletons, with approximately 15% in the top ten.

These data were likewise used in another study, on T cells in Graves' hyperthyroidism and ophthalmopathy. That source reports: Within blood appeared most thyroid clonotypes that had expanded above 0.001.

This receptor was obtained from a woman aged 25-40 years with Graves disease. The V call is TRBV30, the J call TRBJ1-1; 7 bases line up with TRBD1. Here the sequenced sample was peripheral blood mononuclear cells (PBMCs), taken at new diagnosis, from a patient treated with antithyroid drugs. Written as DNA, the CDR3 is TGTGCCTGGAGGGACAGGACGATAAACACTGAAGCTTTCCTT. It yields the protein CAWRDRTINTEAFL.